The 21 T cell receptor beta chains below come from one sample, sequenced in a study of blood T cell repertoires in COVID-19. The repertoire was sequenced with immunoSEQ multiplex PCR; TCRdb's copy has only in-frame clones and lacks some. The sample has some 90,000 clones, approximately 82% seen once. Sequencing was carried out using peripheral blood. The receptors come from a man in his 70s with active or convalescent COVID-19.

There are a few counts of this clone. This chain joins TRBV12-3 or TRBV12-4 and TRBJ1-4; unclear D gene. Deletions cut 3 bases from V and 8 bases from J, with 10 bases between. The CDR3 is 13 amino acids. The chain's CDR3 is CASSFRSQEKLFF. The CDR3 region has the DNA TGTGCCAGCAGTTTCCGCAGTCAAGAAAAACTGTTTTTT.

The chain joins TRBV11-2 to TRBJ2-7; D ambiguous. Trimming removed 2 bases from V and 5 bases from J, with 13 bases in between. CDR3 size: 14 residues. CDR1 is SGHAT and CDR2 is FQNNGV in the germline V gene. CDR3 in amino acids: CASSLSTVRDEQYF. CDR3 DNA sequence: TGTGCCAGCAGCTTATCAACCGTTCGGGACGAGCAGTACTTC.

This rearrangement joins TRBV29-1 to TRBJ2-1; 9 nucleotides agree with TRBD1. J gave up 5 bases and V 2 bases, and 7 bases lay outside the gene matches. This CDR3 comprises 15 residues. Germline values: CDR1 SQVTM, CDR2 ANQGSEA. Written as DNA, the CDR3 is TGCAGCGTTGAACCTTGGGACAGGGTACACAATGAGCAGTTCTTC. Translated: CSVEPWDRVHNEQFF.

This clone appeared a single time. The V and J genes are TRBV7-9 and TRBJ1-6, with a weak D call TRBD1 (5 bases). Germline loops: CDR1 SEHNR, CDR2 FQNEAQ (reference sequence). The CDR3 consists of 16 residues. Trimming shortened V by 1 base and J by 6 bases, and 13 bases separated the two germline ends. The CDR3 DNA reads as TGTGCCAGCAGCTTAGATGGCCAGGGAGGTAATTCACCCCTCCACTTT. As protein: CASSLDGQGGNSPLHF.

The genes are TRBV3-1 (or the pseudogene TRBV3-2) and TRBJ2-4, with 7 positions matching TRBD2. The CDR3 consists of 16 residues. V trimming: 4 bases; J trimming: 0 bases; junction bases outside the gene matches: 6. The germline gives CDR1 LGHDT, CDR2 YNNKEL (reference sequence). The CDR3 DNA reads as TGTGCCAGCAGCCCTCACCGCGGGGGAGCCAAAAACATTCAGTACTTC. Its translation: CASSPHRGGAKNIQYF.

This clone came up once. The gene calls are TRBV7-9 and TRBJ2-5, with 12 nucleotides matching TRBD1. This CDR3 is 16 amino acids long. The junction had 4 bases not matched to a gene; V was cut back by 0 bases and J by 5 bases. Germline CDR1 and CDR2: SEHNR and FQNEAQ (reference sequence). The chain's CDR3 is CASSLAAGTGGETQYF. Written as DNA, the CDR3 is TGTGCCAGCAGCTTAGCAGCCGGGACAGGGGGCGAGACCCAGTACTTC.

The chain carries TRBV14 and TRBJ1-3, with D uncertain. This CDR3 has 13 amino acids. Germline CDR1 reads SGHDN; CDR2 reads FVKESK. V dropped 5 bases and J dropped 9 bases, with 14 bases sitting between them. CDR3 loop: CASSSYSGGTIYF. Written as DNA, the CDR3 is TGTGCCAGCAGCTCCTACTCCGGAGGCACCATATATTTT. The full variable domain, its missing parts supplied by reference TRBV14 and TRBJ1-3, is EAGVTQFPSHSVIEKGQTVTLRCDPISGHDNLYWYRRVMGKEIKFLLHFVKESKQDESGMPNNRFLAERTGGTYSTLKVQPAELEDSGVYFCASSSYSGGTIYFGEGSWLTVV.

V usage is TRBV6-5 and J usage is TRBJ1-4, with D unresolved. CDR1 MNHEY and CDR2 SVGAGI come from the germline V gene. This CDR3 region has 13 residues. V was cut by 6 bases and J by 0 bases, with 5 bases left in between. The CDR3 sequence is CASRATTNEKLFF. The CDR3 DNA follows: TGTGCCAGCAGGGCCACAACTAATGAAAAACTGTTTTTT.

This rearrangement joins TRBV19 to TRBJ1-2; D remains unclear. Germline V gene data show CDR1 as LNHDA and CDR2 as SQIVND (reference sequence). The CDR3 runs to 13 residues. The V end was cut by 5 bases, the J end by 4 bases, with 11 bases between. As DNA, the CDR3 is TGTGCCAGTAGTCCAGAGACTCGCTATGGCTACACCTTC. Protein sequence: CASSPETRYGYTF.

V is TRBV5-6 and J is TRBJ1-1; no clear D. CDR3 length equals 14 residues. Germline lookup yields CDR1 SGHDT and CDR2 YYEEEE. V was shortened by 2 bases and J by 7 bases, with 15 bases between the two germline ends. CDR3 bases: TGTGCCAGCAGCTTTGGTGCCACTACGGTTGAAGCTTTCTTT. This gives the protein CASSFGATTVEAFF.

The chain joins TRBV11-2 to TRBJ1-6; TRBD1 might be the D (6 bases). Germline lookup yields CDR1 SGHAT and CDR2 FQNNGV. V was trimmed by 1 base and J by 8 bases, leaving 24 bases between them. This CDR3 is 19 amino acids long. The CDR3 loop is CASSLVRGTRRIGDSPLHF. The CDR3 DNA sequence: TGTGCCAGCAGCTTAGTAAGGGGGACACGCCGGATAGGGGATTCACCCCTCCACTTT.

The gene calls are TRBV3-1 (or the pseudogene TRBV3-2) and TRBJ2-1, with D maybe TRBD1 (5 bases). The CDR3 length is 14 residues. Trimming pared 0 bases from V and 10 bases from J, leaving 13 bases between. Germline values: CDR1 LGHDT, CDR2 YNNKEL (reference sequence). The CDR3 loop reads CASSQEVGNREQFF. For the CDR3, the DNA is TGTGCCAGCAGCCAAGAAGTGGGTAACAGGGAGCAGTTCTTC.

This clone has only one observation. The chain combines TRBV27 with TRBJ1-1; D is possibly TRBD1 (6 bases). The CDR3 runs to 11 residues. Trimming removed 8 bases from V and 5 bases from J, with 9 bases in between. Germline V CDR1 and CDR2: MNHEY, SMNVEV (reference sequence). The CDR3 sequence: CASLRGTEAFF. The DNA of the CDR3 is TGTGCCAGCTTGAGGGGGACTGAAGCTTTCTTT.

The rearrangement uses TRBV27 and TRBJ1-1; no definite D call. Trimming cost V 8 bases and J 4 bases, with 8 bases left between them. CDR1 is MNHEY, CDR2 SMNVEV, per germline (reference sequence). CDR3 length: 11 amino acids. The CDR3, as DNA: TGTGCCAGCCAACTCGGCACTGAAGCTTTCTTT. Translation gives CASQLGTEAFF.

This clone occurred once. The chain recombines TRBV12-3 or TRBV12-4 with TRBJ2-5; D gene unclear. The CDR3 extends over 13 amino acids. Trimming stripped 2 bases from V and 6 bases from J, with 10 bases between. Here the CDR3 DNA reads TGTGCCAGCAGTTTAACGGGTTGGCAGACCCAGTACTTC. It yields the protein CASSLTGWQTQYF.

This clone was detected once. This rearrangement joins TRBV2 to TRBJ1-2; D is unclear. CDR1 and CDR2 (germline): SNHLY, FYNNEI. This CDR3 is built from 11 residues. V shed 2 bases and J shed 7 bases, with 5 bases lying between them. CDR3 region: CASSEWSGYTF. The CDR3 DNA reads TGTGCCAGCAGTGAATGGAGTGGCTACACCTTC.

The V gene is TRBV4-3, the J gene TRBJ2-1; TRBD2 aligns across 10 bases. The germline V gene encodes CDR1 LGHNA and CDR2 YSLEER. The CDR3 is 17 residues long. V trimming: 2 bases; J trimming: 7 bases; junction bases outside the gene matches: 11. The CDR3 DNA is TGCGCCAGCAGCCAACGGGGGCCGGGACTAGCGAGGAATGAGCAGTTCTTC. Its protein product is CASSQRGPGLARNEQFF.

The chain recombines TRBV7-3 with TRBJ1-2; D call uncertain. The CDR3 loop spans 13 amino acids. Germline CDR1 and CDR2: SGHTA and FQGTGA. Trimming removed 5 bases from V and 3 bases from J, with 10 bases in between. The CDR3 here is CASSLTADYGYTF. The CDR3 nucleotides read TGTGCCAGCAGCCTTACGGCGGACTATGGCTACACCTTC.

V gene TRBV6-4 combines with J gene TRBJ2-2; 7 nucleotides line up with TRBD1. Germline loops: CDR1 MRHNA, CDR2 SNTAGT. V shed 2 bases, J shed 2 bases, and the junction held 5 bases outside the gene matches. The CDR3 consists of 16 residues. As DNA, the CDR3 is TGTGCCAGCAGTGACAGGGGGCCACCAAACACCGGGGAGCTGTTTTTT. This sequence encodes CASSDRGPPNTGELFF.

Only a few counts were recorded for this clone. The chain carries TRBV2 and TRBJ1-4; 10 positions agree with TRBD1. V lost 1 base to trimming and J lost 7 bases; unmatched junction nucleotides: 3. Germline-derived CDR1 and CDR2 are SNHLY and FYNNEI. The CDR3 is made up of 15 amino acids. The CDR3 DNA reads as TGTGCCAGCAGTGAAGAGGGACAGGGGAGTGAAAAACTGTTTTTT. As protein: CASSEEGQGSEKLFF.

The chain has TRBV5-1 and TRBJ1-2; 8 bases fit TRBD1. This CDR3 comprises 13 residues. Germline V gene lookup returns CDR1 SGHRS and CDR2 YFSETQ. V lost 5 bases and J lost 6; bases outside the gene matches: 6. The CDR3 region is CASRQGAEDGYTF. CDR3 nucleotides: TGCGCCAGCAGGCAGGGGGCGGAGGATGGCTACACCTTC.